This TCR beta chain originates from a study of shared clonotypes between healthy human individuals. Here immunoSEQ multiplex PCR was the method, and the copy in TCRdb shows in-frame clones only, minus some. In the table there are about 980,000 clones, over 60% of which are singletons. The CDR3 extends over 15 amino acids. Deletions cut 0 bases from V and 9 bases from J, with 12 bases between. Germline V gene data show CDR1 as SNHLY and CDR2 as FYNNEI. Sequencing used memory CD4+ T cells sorted from blood. As for subset: CD45RA-negative fraction. This chain connects TRBV2 to TRBJ1-6; D not resolved. The sequence derives from a man aged 18 to 30 in good health. For the CDR3, the DNA is TGTGCCAGCAGTGAAGCGCGAGGCGTCGGTTCACCCCTCCACTTT. Amino acids: CASSEARGVGSPLHF.